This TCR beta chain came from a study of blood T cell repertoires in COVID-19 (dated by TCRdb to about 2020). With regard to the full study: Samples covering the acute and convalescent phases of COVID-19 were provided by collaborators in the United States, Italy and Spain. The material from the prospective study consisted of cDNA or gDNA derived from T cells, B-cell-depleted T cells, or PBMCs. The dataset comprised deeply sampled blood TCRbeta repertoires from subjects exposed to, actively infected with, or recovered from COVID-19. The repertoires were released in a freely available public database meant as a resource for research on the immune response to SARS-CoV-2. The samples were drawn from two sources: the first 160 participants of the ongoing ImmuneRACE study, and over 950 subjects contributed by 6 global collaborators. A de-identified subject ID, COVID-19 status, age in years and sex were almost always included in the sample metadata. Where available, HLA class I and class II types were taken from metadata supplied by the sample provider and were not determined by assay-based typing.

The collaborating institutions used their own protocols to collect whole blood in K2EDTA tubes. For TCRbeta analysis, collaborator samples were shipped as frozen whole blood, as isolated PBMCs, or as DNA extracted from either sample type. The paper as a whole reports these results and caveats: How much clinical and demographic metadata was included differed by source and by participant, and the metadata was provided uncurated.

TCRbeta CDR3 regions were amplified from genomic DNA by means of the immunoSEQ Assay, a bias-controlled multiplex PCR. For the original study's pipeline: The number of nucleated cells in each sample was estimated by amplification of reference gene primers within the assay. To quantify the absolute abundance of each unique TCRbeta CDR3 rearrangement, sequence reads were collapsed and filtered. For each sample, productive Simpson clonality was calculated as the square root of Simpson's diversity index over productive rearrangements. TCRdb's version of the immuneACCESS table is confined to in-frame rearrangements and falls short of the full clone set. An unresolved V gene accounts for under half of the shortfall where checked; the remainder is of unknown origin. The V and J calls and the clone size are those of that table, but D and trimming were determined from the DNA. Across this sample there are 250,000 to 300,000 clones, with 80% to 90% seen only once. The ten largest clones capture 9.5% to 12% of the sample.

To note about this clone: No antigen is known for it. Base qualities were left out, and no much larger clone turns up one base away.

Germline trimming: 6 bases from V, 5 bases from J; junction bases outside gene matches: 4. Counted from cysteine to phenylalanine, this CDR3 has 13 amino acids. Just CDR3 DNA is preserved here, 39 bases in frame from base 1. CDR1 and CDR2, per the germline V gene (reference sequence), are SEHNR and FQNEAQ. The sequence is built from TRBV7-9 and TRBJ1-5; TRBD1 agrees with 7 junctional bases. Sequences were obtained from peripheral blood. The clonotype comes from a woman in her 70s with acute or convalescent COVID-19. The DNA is TGTGCCAGCAGTTCCACAGGGGATCAGCCCCAGCATTTT. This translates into CASSSTGDQPQHF.